The entry below gives a single T cell receptor beta chain sequence along with its context. The sample is drawn from a study of blood T cell repertoires in COVID-19. Study overall: COVID-19 samples collected from the United States, Italy and Spain covered acute and convalescent phases. The cDNA or gDNA used as material had been derived from T cells, B-cell-depleted T cells, or PBMCs.

How the authors handled the data: Reference gene primer amplification gave nucleated cell count estimates. This table comes from immunoSEQ multiplex PCR, and its TCRdb copy is limited to in-frame clones, with some not included. That table gives V, J and clone size, and the DNA gave D and trimming. This sample has tens of thousands of clones, with 86% found just once. The length of the CDR3 is 19 residues. Sequenced: peripheral blood. This chain links TRBV12-2 with TRBJ2-1; the D segment call TRBD2 is taken from the table without a DNA check. TRBV12-2 constitutes a pseudogene. The receptor was isolated from a man aged 40-55 years with active COVID-19. As DNA, the CDR3 is TGTGCAAGTCGCATTAGACACGGCGGGAGAGTATCCTCCTACAATGAGCAGTTCTTC. Its translation: CASRIRHGGRVSSYNEQFF.